The 26 T cell receptor beta chains listed next were all sequenced from one sample in a study of vaccination and CD4 T cells after COVID-19. Sequence data for DNA of cultured CD4+ T cells were generated by the Oncomine TCR Beta short-read assay. MiXCR was run by TCRdb on the PCR reads, yielding one entry per CDR3 protein. Among about 20,000 distinct CDR3 sequences listed, about 52% were seen once. As to treatment: approximately 9-day PBMC culture with coronavirus spike peptide pools or control peptides (ViraFEST assay). No antigens are known for them. The sample taken for sequencing was CD4+ T cells from blood, cultured in vitro. The source is a human donor who had recovered from COVID-19.

This clonotype was seen a handful of times. This sequence joins TRBV21-1 and TRBJ2-1; whether TRBD1, the table's D call, matches the DNA was not checked. TRBV21-1 constitutes a pseudogene. The length of the CDR3 is 16 residues. CDR3 DNA: TGTGCCAGCGCCGACCCGGGCCAGATCTCCTACAATGAGCAGTTCTTC. It encodes CASADPGQISYNEQFF.

The rearrangement links TRBV6-2 or TRBV6-3 to TRBJ1-6; tentatively, D is TRBD1 (5 bases). CDR3 length equals 17 residues. Germline assignment: CDR1 MNHEY and CDR2 SVGEGT. V gave up 3 bases and J gave up 0 bases, with 12 bases separating them. The CDR3 DNA is TGTGCCAGCAGTTATAACTGGGGACGCTCCTATAATTCACCCCTCCACTTT. This sequence encodes CASSYNWGRSYNSPLHF.

This clonotype came up a few times. The J gene is TRBJ1-2, the V gene TRBV15; D uncertain. Germline CDR1 and CDR2: LNHNV and YYDKDF (reference sequence). Trimming removed 2 bases from V and 1 base from J, with 8 bases in between. This CDR3 comprises 14 residues. This chain's CDR3 is CATSRPGINYGYTF. The CDR3 DNA reads TGTGCCACCAGCAGACCCGGGATTAACTATGGCTACACCTTC. Drawing the rest from reference TRBV15 and TRBJ1-2, the complete variable domain is DAMVIQNPRYQVTQFGKPVTLSCSQTLNHNVMYWYQQKSSQAPKLLFHYYDKDFNNEADTPDNFQSRRPNTSFCFLDIRSPGLGDTAMYLCATSRPGINYGYTFGSGTRLTVV.

J is TRBJ1-1 and V is TRBV28, with 8 bases identical to TRBD1. Per germline, CDR1 MDHEN and CDR2 SYDVKM. The CDR3 contains 15 residues. After removal of 5 bases from V and 1 base from J, the junction contained 6 bases not matched to a gene. CDR3 residues: CASSTPTGENTEAFF. CDR3 sequence (DNA): TGTGCCAGCAGTACCCCGACAGGGGAGAACACTGAAGCTTTCTTT.

The J gene is TRBJ2-7, the V gene TRBV18; 8 bases agree with TRBD2. The CDR3 runs 13 residues. J was trimmed by 6 bases and V by 6 bases; bases with no gene match: 7. Germline-derived CDR1 and CDR2 are KGHSH and LQKENI. The CDR3 sequence: CASSPGGESEQYF. The CDR3 DNA sequence: TGTGCCAGCTCCCCCGGGGGGGAGAGCGAGCAGTACTTC.

This clonotype was detected only a few times. The rearrangement links TRBV20-1 to TRBJ2-3; 12 nucleotides align to TRBD2. Trimming at V came to 1 base and at J to 5 bases, leaving 10 bases not matched to a gene. Germline V gene lookup returns CDR1 DFQATT and CDR2 SNEGSKA (reference sequence). This CDR3 region has 17 residues. The CDR3 DNA sequence: TGCAGTGCTAGAGTTCTAGCGGGGGGGCCGGTTGGAGATACGCAGTATTTT. It codes for CSARVLAGGPVGDTQYF.

The V call is TRBV20-1, the J call TRBJ2-2; no reliable D call. The length of the CDR3 is 12 residues. Trimming removed 3 bases at V and 6 bases at J, with 8 bases between. The germline CDR1 and CDR2 sequences are DFQATT and SNEGSKA (reference sequence). CDR3 bases: TGCAGTGCTAGTGACGGCCCCGGGGAGCTGTTTTTT. Amino acid sequence: CSASDGPGELFF.

The V call is TRBV27, the J call TRBJ2-1, with 8 bases fitting TRBD2. The J segment lost 6 bases and the V segment lost 5 bases, leaving 12 bases of the junction unmatched. The germline V gene encodes CDR1 MNHEY and CDR2 SMNVEV (reference sequence). The CDR3 has 16 residues. CDR3 DNA sequence: TGTGCCAGCAGTAAGGTACTCGCGGGAGGCCTCAATGAGCAGTTCTTC. Translating gives CASSKVLAGGLNEQFF.

J is TRBJ1-5 and V is TRBV6-1, with 9 bases matching TRBD1. Germline V gene sequence: CDR1 MNHNS, CDR2 SASEGT. CDR3 length equals 13 residues. V shed 7 bases, J shed 5 bases, and the junction held 3 bases outside the gene matches. CDR3 sequence reads: CASTGQGHQPQHF. In DNA, the CDR3 is TGTGCCAGCACGGGACAGGGTCATCAGCCCCAGCATTTT.

This clonotype was observed a single time. The V and J genes are TRBV28 and TRBJ1-1; weak D call: TRBD1 (5 bases). V lost 5 bases and J 1 base, leaving 14 bases between the germline ends. This CDR3 region has 15 residues. CDR1 and CDR2 (germline): MDHEN, SYDVKM. CDR3 DNA: TGTGCCAGCAGTCTTCCGGGACGAGCGAACACTGAAGCTTTCTTT. Translating it yields CASSLPGRANTEAFF.

The gene calls are TRBV20-1 and TRBJ1-1; D is unresolved. V lost 4 bases to trimming and J lost 2 bases, with 8 bases between them. The germline V gene encodes CDR1 DFQATT and CDR2 SNEGSKA (reference sequence). The CDR3 runs to 12 residues. CDR3 DNA sequence: TGCAGTGCTAAGGACTCAAACACTGAAGCTTTCTTT. It yields the protein CSAKDSNTEAFF.

The rearrangement links TRBV19 to TRBJ1-1; D possibly corresponds to TRBD1 (6 bases). Between the trimmed V and J ends, which lost 3 bases and 6 bases, there was a span of 8 bases. The CDR3 consists of 12 residues. Germline V lookup: CDR1 LNHDA, CDR2 SQIVND (reference sequence). In DNA form, the CDR3 reads TGTGCCAGTAGTATTGGGGGCTCTGAAGCTTTCTTT. It encodes CASSIGGSEAFF.

V is TRBV10-1 and J is TRBJ2-7, with 10 bases identical to TRBD1. Per the germline V gene, CDR1 is WNHNN and CDR2 is SYGVQD (reference sequence). The J segment lost 4 bases and the V segment lost 7 bases, leaving 10 bases of the junction unmatched. The CDR3 sequence is 15 residues long. The CDR3: CASTGDRGLGYEQYF. CDR3 nucleotide sequence: TGCGCCAGCACAGGAGACAGGGGGCTGGGGTACGAGCAGTACTTC.

This sequence joins TRBV27 and TRBJ1-2; weak D call: TRBD1 (6 bases). The V and J ends lost 10 bases and 5 bases respectively, with 14 bases between them. The germline V gene has CDR1 MNHEY and CDR2 SMNVEV (reference sequence). This CDR3 has 12 residues. The CDR3 is CATADSSYGYTF. Written as DNA, the CDR3 is TGTGCCACTGCGGACAGCTCGTATGGCTACACCTTC.

This chain connects TRBV19 to TRBJ1-2, with D unresolved. The length of the CDR3 is 9 residues. The V gene's germline CDR1 is LNHDA and CDR2 SQIVND (reference sequence). V was cut by 7 bases and J by 8 bases, with 5 bases left in between. DNA of the CDR3: TGTGCCAGTAATAGAGGCTACACCTTC. Translated: CASNRGYTF.

This clonotype has more than one count but fewer than ten. The rearrangement links TRBV28 to TRBJ2-5; D may be TRBD2 (7 bases). CDR1 and CDR2 (germline): MDHEN, SYDVKM. V lost 9 bases, J lost 5 bases, and 19 bases lay in between. The CDR3 loop spans 14 amino acids. The CDR3: CASSQAGAHETQYF. Written as DNA, the CDR3 is TGTGCCAGTTCGCAGGCGGGGGCGCATGAGACCCAGTACTTC.

The V gene is TRBV2, the J gene TRBJ2-1; 9 bases line up with TRBD2. This CDR3 has 14 amino acids. The V gene end was trimmed by 7 bases and the J gene end by 15 bases; junction bases not matched to a gene: 16. The germline gives CDR1 SNHLY, CDR2 FYNNEI. The CDR3 loop reads CASILQLAGMGGFF. CDR3 DNA: TGTGCCAGCATCCTCCAGCTAGCGGGAATGGGGGGGTTCTTC.

This clonotype was detected only a few times. The chain couples TRBV24-1 to TRBJ2-1; 7 nucleotides match TRBD2. The CDR3 contains 15 residues. V trimming: 4 bases; J trimming: 2 bases; junction bases outside the gene matches: 4. Per germline, CDR1 KGHDR and CDR2 SFDVKD. The CDR3 protein is CATSEGEGPYNEQFF. CDR3 DNA: TGTGCCACCAGTGAGGGGGAGGGCCCCTACAATGAGCAGTTCTTC.

The CDR3 coding sequence is TGTGCCAGCAGTTGGGTGCCGAATCAGCCCCAGCATTTT. It yields the protein CASSWVPNQPQHF. The V and J genes are TRBV27 and TRBJ1-5; D gene uncertain. Trimming took off 4 bases at V and 4 bases at J, with 8 bases between the two ends. Germline CDR1 is MNHEY and CDR2 is SMNVEV (reference sequence). The CDR3 has 13 residues.

In this sample, this clonotype turned up a few times. The chain recombines TRBV5-1 with TRBJ2-6, with a weak D call TRBD2 (5 bases). The germline V and J ends were trimmed by 4 bases and 0 bases, with 11 bases remaining between them. CDR3 size: 16 residues. Looked up from germline, CDR1 is SGHRS and CDR2 is YFSETQ. This chain's CDR3 is CASSPGRGSGANVLTF. The CDR3 DNA sequence: TGCGCCAGCAGCCCTGGACGGGGCTCTGGGGCCAACGTCCTGACTTTC.

This clonotype was observed a handful of times. The chain links TRBV7-6 to TRBJ1-1, with TRBD1 matching over 7 bases. Germline CDR1 reads SGHVS; CDR2 reads FNYEAQ. The V and J ends lost 5 bases and 9 bases, in that order; junction bases with no gene match: 6. The CDR3 is 12 amino acids. The CDR3 DNA reads as TGTGCCAGCAGCCCGGGACAGCTTCAAGCTTTCTTT. Its translation is CASSPGQLQAFF.

The chain employs TRBV20-1 and TRBJ2-3; no clear D gene. The CDR3 spans 14 residues. Germline assignment: CDR1 DFQATT and CDR2 SNEGSKA (reference sequence). The V end lost 6 bases, the J end lost 2 bases, and 15 bases lay between the germline ends. CDR3 coding DNA: TGCAGTGCGGGTCCCCCAGGCTTCACAGATACGCAGTATTTT. This translates into CSAGPPGFTDTQYF.

Only a few counts were recorded for this clonotype. The chain joins TRBV6-1 to TRBJ1-2; D call uncertain. Germline assignment: CDR1 MNHNS and CDR2 SASEGT. Trimming shortened V by 2 bases and J by 0 bases, and 22 bases separated the two germline ends. The CDR3 runs to 19 residues. The CDR3 loop reads CASSELLYKASRSNYGYTF. The CDR3 nucleotides are TGTGCCAGCAGTGAATTGTTGTACAAGGCGAGCCGATCTAACTATGGCTACACCTTC.

This clonotype was counted a few times. V and J are TRBV2 and TRBJ1-5; 7 nucleotides agree with TRBD1. The CDR3 extends over 15 amino acids. J was trimmed by 0 bases and V by 5 bases; bases with no gene match: 4. CDR1 and CDR2 from the germline V gene are SNHLY and FYNNEI. The CDR3 region is CASSRQGDSNQPQHF. The CDR3 bases are TGTGCCAGCAGTCGACAGGGCGATAGCAATCAGCCCCAGCATTTT.

The rearrangement uses TRBV19 and TRBJ2-1, with D possibly called TRBD1 or TRBD2 (5 bases each). Trimming left V 3 bases short and J 7 bases short, with 7 bases between. Germline lookup yields CDR1 LNHDA and CDR2 SQIVND (reference sequence). The CDR3 consists of 12 residues. As DNA, the CDR3 is TGTGCCAGTAGTATTTGGGGGAATGAGCAGTTCTTC. Translating gives CASSIWGNEQFF.

This clonotype was seen a few times. The rearrangement links TRBV11-3 to TRBJ1-1; possibly TRBD1 for D (5 bases). CDR1 is SGHNT and CDR2 is YENEEA in the germline V gene. This CDR3 is built from 17 residues. The germline V and J ends were trimmed by 0 bases and 5 bases, with 19 bases remaining between them. The CDR3 DNA sequence: TGTGCCAGCAGCTTAGAGACCTGGGGGACCCCGGGAACTGAAGCTTTCTTT. Translating gives CASSLETWGTPGTEAFF.